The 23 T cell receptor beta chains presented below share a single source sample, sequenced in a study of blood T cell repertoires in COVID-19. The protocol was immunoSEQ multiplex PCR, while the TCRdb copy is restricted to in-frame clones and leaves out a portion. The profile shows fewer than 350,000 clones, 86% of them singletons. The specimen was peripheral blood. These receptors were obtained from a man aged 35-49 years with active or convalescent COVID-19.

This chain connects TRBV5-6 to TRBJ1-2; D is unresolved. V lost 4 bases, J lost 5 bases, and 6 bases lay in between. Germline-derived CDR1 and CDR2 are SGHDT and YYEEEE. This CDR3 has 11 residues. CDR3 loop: CASSSMYGYTF. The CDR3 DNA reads TGTGCCAGCAGCAGCATGTATGGCTACACCTTC.

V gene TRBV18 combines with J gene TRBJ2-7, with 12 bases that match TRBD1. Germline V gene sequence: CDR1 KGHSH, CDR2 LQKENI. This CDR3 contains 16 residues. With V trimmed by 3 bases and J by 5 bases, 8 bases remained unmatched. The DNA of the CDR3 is TGTGCCAGCTCACCGAGGGACAGGGGGCGCGGCAACGAGCAGTACTTC. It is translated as CASSPRDRGRGNEQYF.

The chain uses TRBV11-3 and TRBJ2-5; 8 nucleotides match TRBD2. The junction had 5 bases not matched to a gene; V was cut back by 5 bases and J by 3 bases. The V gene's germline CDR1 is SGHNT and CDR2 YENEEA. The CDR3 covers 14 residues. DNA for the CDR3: TGTGCCAGCAGCCCCCAAGCGGGGGAAGAGACCCAGTACTTC. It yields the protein CASSPQAGEETQYF.

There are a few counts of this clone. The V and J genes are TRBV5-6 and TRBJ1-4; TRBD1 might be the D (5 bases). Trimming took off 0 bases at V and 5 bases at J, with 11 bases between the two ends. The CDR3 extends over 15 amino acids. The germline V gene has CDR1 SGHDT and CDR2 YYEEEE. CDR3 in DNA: TGTGCCAGCAGCTTGGAGTGGGGCAAGAATGAAAAACTGTTTTTT. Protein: CASSLEWGKNEKLFF.

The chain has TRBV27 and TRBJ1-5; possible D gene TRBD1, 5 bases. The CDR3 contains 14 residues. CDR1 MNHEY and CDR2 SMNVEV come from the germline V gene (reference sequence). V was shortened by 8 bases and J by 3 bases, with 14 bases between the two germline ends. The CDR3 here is CASSTRGTNQPQHF. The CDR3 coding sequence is TGTGCCAGCTCTACTCGGGGGACCAATCAGCCCCAGCATTTT.

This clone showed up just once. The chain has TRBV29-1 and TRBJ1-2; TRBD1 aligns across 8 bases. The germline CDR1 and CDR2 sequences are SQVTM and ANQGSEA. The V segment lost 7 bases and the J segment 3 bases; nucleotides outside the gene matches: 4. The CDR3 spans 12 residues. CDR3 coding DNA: TGCAGCGGGGAGACAGGGGACTATGGCTACACCTTC. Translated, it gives CSGETGDYGYTF.

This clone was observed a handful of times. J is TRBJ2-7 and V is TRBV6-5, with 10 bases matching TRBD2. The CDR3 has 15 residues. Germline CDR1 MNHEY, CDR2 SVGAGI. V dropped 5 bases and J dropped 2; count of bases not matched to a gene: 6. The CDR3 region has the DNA TGTGCCAGCAGTCTACTAGCGGGGCTTCCCTACGAGCAGTACTTC. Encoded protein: CASSLLAGLPYEQYF.

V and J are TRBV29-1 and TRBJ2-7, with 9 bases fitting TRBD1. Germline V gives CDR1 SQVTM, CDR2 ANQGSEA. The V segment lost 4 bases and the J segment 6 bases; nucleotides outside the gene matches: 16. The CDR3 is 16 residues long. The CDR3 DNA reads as TGCAGCGTTGGCCTAATTGACCGGACAGGGGTTGGCGAGCAGTACTTC. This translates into CSVGLIDRTGVGEQYF.

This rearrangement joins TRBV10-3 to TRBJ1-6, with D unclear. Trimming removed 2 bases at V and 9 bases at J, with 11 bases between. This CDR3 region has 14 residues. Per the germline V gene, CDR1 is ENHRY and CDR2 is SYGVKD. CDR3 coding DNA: TGTGCCATCAGTGAGACGACCCGAGGTTCACCCCTCCACTTT. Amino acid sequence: CAISETTRGSPLHF.

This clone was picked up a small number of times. This chain's CDR3 is CASSRDRAGELFF. For the CDR3, the DNA is TGTGCCAGCAGCCGTGACAGGGCCGGGGAGCTGTTTTTT. This chain joins TRBV5-4 and TRBJ2-2; the match to TRBD1 covers 7 bases. In germline, CDR1 is SGHNT, CDR2 YYREEE (reference sequence). CDR3 size: 13 residues. J was trimmed by 6 bases and V by 4 bases; bases with no gene match: 3.

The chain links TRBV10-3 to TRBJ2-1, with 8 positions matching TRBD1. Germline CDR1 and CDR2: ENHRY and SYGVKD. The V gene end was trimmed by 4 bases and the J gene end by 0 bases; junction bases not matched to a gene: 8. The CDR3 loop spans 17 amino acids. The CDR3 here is CAISGSRGLVSYNEQFF. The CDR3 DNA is TGTGCCATCAGTGGAAGCAGGGGGCTCGTCTCCTACAATGAGCAGTTCTTC.

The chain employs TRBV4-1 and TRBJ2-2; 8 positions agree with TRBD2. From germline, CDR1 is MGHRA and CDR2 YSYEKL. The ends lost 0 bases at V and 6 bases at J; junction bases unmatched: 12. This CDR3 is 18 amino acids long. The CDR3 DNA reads TGCGCCAGCAGCCAAGACCCCGTTTCTAGCGGGCTCGCCGGGGAGCTGTTTTTT. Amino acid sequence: CASSQDPVSSGLAGELFF.

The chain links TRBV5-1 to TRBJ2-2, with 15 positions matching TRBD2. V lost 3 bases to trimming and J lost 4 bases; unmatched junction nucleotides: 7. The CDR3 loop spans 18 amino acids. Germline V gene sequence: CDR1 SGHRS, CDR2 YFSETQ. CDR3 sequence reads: CASSSMGLAGGGTGELFF. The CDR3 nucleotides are TGCGCCAGCAGCTCCATGGGACTAGCGGGAGGCGGCACCGGGGAGCTGTTTTTT. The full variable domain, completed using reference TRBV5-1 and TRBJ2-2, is KAGVTQTPRYLIKTRGQQVTLSCSPISGHRSVSWYQQTPGQGLQFLFEYFSETQRNKGNFPGRFSGRQFSNSRSEMNVSTLELGDSALYLCASSSMGLAGGGTGELFFGEGSRLTVL.

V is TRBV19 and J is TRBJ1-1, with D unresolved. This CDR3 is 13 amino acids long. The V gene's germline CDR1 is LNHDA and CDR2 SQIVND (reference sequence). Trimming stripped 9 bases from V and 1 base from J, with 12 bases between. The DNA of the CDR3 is TGTGCCAGCCAACAGCGGCGGAACACTGAAGCTTTCTTT. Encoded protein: CASQQRRNTEAFF. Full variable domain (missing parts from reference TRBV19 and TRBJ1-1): DGGITQSPKYLFRKEGQNVTLSCEQNLNHDAMYWYRQDPGQGLRLIYYSQIVNDFQKGDIAEGYSVSREKKESFPLTVTSAQKNPTAFYLCASQQRRNTEAFFGQGTRLTVV.

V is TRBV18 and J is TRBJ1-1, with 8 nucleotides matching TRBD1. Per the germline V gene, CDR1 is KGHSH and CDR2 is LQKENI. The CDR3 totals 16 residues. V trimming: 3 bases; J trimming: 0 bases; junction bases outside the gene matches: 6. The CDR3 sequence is CASSPYRGRVNTEAFF. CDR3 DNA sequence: TGTGCCAGCTCACCTTACAGGGGGAGGGTGAACACTGAAGCTTTCTTT.

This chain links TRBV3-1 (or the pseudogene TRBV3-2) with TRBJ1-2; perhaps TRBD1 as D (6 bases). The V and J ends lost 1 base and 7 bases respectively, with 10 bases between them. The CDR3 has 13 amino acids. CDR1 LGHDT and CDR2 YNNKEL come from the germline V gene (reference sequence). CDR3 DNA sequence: TGTGCCAGCAGCCAAGGGTACAGGGCTGGCTACACCTTC. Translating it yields CASSQGYRAGYTF.

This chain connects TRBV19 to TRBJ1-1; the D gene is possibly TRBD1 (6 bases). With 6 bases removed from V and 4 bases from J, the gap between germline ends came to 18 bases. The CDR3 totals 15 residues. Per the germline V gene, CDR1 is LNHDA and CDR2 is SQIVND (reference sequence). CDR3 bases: TGTGCCAGTAGGTCTCCAGGGGAGTCGCGCACTGAAGCTTTCTTT. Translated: CASRSPGESRTEAFF.

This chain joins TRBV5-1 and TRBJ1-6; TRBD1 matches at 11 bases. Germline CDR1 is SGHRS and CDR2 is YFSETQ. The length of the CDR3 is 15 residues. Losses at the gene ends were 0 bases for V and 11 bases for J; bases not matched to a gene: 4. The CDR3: CASSLGTGGGTPLHF. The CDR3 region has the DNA TGCGCCAGCAGCTTGGGGACAGGGGGCGGGACACCCCTCCACTTT.

CDR3 nucleotides: TGTGCCAGCAGCCCTGGGGACAGACCTGGGGCCAACGTCCTGACTTTC. This translates into CASSPGDRPGANVLTF. V is TRBV7-6 and J is TRBJ2-6; TRBD1 aligns across 7 bases. This CDR3 contains 16 residues. The V segment lost 5 bases and the J segment 2 bases; nucleotides outside the gene matches: 6. Germline V gene data show CDR1 as SGHVS and CDR2 as FNYEAQ.

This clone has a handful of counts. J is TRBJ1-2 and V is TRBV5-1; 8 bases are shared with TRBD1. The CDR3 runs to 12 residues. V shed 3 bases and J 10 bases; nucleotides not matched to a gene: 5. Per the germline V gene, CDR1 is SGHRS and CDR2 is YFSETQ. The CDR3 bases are TGCGCCAGCAGCTGGGACCAGGGGGCCTACACCTTC. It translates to CASSWDQGAYTF.

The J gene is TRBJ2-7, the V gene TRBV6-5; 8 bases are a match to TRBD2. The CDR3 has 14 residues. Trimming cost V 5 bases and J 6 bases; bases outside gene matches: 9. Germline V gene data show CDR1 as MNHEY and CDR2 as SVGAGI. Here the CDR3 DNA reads TGTGCCAGCAGTAGCCCGGGACTAGTAATCGAGCAGTACTTC. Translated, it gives CASSSPGLVIEQYF.

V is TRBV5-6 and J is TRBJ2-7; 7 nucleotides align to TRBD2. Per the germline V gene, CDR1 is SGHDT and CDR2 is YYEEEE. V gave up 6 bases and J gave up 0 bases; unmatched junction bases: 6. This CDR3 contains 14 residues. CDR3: CASKEGGSSYEQYF. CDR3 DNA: TGTGCCAGCAAAGAGGGCGGGAGCTCCTACGAGCAGTACTTC.

CDR3 bases: TGTGCCAGCGCACGGACGGGAGTGACAGATACGCAGTATTTT. Its protein is CASARTGVTDTQYF. The chain combines TRBV2 with TRBJ2-3; D may be TRBD2 (6 bases). Germline V lookup: CDR1 SNHLY, CDR2 FYNNEI. The CDR3 is made up of 14 amino acids. V was trimmed by 8 bases and J by 3 bases, leaving 15 bases between them.